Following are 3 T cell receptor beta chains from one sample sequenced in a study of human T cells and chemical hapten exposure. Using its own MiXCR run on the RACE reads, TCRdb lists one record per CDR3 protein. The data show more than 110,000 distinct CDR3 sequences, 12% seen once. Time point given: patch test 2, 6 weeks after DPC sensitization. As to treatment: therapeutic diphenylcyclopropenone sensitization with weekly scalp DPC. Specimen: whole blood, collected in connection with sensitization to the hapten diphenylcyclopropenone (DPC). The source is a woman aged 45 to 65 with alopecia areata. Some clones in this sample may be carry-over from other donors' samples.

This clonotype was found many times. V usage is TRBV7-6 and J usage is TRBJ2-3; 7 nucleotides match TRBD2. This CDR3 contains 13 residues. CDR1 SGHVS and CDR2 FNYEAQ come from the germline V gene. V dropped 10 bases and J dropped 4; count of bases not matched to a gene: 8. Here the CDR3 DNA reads TGTGCCACTGCGGGAGAGCGGGCAGATACGCAGTATTTT. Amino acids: CATAGERADTQYF.

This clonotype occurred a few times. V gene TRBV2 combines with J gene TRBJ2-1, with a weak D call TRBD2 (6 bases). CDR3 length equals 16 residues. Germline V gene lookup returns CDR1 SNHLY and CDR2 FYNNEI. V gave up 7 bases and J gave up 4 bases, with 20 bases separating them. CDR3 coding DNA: TGTGCCAGCATTGCTACAGGCGGGGCAAAGTACAATGAGCAGTTCTTC. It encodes CASIATGGAKYNEQFF. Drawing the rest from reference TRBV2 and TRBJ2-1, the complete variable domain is EPEVTQTPSHQVTQMGQEVILRCVPISNHLYFYWYRQILGQKVEFLVSFYNNEISEKSEIFDDQFSVERPDGSNFTLKIRSTKLEDSAMYFCASIATGGAKYNEQFFGPGTRLTVL.

The CDR3 spells CASSLARQSDTQYF. CDR3 in DNA: TGTGCCAGCAGCTTAGCCAGACAATCAGATACGCAGTATTTT. V is TRBV7-2 and J is TRBJ2-3, with unresolved D. V lost 0 bases and J lost 4, with 8 bases in between. CDR3 size: 14 residues. Looked up from germline, CDR1 is SGHTA and CDR2 is FQGNSA.